What follows is one TCR beta chain and its context. What it recognizes is unknown. A multiplex PCR was run with 60 Vbeta primers and 13 Jbeta primers. Method: immunoSEQ multiplex PCR; TCRdb's copy keeps in-frame clones and lacks some. The sample yields some 70,000 clones, about 80% seen once. The data originate from a study of cytomegalovirus exposure and HLA in healthy donors. General study points: Owing to their indistinguishability, certain V segments, notably TRBV6-2 and TRBV6-3, were excluded. Immune exposure information available was restricted to CMV serostatus. Later, an analysis showed that TCR beta chains associated with HLA were more clonally expanded than others that were equally common. The authors assumed roughly uniform sequencing depth across donors for presence/absence analyses.

The V end was cut by 8 bases, the J end by 7 bases, with 14 bases between. The CDR3 is 13 amino acids. Germline V gene sequence: CDR1 LNHDA, CDR2 SQIVND (reference sequence). This rearrangement joins TRBV19 to TRBJ2-2; D is perhaps TRBD2 (6 bases). The clonotype originates from a man younger than 35 in good health and CMV-seronegative. The sample comprised PBMCs. CDR3 protein: CASGTPSFGELFF. CDR3 sequence (DNA): TGTGCCAGTGGGACTCCTTCTTTCGGGGAGCTGTTTTTT.